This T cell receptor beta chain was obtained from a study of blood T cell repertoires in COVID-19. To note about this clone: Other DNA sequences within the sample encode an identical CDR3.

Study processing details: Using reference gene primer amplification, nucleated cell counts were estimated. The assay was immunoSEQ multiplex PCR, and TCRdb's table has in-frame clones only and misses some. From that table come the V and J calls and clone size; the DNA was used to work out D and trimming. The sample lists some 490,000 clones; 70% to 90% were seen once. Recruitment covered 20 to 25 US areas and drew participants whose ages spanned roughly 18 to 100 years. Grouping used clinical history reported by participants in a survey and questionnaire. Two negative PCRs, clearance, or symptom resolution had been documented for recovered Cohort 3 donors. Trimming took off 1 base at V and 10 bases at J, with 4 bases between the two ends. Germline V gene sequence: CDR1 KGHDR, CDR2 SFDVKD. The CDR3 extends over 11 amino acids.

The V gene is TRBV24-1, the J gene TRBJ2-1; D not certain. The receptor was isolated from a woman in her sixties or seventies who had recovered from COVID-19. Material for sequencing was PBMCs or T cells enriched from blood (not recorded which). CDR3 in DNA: TGTGCCACCAGTGATTTCAGAGAGCAGTTCTTC. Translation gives CATSDFREQFF.